The clone carrying this T cell receptor beta chain was counted ten times or more. This sample is part of a study of T-cell reconstitution after alpha-beta-depleted transplantation in children. The authors prepared the TCRbeta library with unique molecular identifiers. TCRdb redid the calling of the PCR reads with MiXCR, one entry per CDR3 protein. The data contain approximately 400,000 distinct CDR3 sequences, approximately 11% of them singletons. The CDR3 totals 12 residues. V shed 7 bases and J shed 0 bases, with 8 bases lying between them. The germline CDR1 and CDR2 sequences are DFQATT and SNEGSKA (reference sequence).

The specimen was PBMCs from the stem cell graft donor, collected from the stem cell graft. This chain links TRBV20-1 with TRBJ2-3; no clear D. The sequence came from a human donor who donated a stem cell graft to a child with acute myeloid leukemia. The CDR3 DNA reads as TGCAGTGTGAGCATTAGCACAGATACGCAGTATTTT. Its translation: CSVSISTDTQYF.